This T cell receptor (beta chain) appears in the sequencing data of a study of Tregs in tolerant kidney transplant recipients. Method: immunoSEQ multiplex PCR; TCRdb's copy keeps in-frame clones and lacks some. In the table there are about 77,000 clones, 95% to 98% of which are singletons. The V end lost 2 bases, the J end lost 1 base, and 6 bases lay between the germline ends. Germline CDR1 and CDR2: GTSNPN and SVGIG (reference sequence). The CDR3 runs 13 residues. This TCR derives from a human donor who received a combined kidney and bone marrow transplant. The chain is built from TRBV30 and TRBJ1-5, with D hard to call. The sequencing here drew on CD4+ T cells from blood, taken before the transplant. The CDR3 loop reads CAWSSGSNQPQHF. CDR3 in DNA: TGTGCCTGGAGTTCGGGGAGCAATCAGCCCCAGCATTTT.